This T cell receptor (beta chain) was documented in a study of blood T cell repertoires in COVID-19 (dated by TCRdb to between 2020 and 2021). Looking at the study overall: The collaborator samples originated in the United States, Italy and Spain and spanned the acute and convalescent phases of COVID-19. The prospective study material was composed of cDNA or gDNA derived from T cells, B-cell-depleted T cells, or PBMCs. Deeply sampled blood TCRbeta repertoires from subjects exposed to, actively infected with, or recovered from COVID-19 were included in the dataset. A freely available public database, intended as a resource for researchers studying the immune response to SARS-CoV-2, is where the repertoires were released. The samples were drawn from the first 160 participants of the ongoing ImmuneRACE study and from about 1,200 subjects provided by 6 global collaborators. Sample metadata almost always included a de-identified subject ID, COVID-19 status, age in years and sex. Where available, HLA class I and class II types were obtained from metadata supplied by the sample provider rather than from assay-based typing. Results the study describes overall, beyond this receptor: How much clinical and demographic metadata was included differed by source and by participant, and the metadata was provided uncurated.

Enrolling through a virtual design, the prospective study's participants ranged in age from roughly 18 to 89 years and lived across roughly 24 United States geographic areas. To assign participants to cohorts, the prospective study relied on clinical history that participants themselves reported in a screening survey and a study questionnaire. Mobile phlebotomists in the prospective study collected whole blood, serum and a nasopharyngeal or oropharyngeal swab from every participant. Participants in the prospective study had the option to provide additional blood draws and questionnaires over a roughly two-month period. Prospective study blood samples were shipped either frozen or at room temperature before DNA extraction. Details on this clone: No antigen is known for it. Base qualities are not recorded, but no much larger clone differs from it by a single base.

TCRbeta CDR3 regions were amplified from genomic DNA using the immunoSEQ Assay, a bias-controlled multiplex PCR. The original pipeline was this. Nucleated cell counts per sample were estimated from amplification of reference gene primers within the assay. Sequence reads were collapsed and filtered to measure the absolute abundance of every unique TCRbeta CDR3 rearrangement. For each sample, productive Simpson clonality was calculated as the square root of Simpson's diversity index over productive rearrangements. Sourced from immuneACCESS, this table was stored by TCRdb with only in-frame sequences that have V and J called. A share of the clones is absent; for the studies checked, an unresolved V gene accounts for under half, and the remainder has no known explanation. V and J calls plus clone size are reproduced from that table; the DNA served to infer D and trimming. This sample holds 240,000 or so clones; around 86% were observed only once. The top ten clones comprise 3.3% of the sample.

In the germline V gene (reference sequence), CDR1 corresponds to SGHNT and CDR2 to YYREEE. V and J are trimmed by 3 bases and 2 bases, and the gene matches miss 17 bases of the junction. Spanning cysteine to phenylalanine, the CDR3 consists of 19 amino acids. This entry keeps only the CDR3 DNA: 57 bases, framed from base 1. Here the chain combines TRBV5-4 and TRBJ1-2; 9 bases in the junction line up with TRBD1. This clonotype originated in a woman in her forties with acute COVID-19. Sequencing input: PBMCs or T cells enriched from blood (not recorded which). The DNA sequence is TGTGCCAGCAGCTCACTGATAGGGGACAGGGATGGGCCGAACTATGGCTACACCTTC. Translated, it gives CASSSLIGDRDGPNYGYTF.